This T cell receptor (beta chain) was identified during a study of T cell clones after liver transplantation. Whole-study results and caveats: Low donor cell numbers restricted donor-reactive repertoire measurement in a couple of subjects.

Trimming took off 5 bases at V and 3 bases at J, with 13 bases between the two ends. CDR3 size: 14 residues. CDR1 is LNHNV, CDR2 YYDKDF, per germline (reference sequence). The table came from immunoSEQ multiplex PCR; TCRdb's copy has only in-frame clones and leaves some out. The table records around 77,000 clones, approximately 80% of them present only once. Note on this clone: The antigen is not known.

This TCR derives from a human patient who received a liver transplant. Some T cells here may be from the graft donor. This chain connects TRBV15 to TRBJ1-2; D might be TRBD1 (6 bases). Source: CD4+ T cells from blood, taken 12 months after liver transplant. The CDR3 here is CATSPQSGDYGYTF. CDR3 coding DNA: TGTGCCACCAGCCCGCAATCAGGGGACTATGGCTACACCTTC.